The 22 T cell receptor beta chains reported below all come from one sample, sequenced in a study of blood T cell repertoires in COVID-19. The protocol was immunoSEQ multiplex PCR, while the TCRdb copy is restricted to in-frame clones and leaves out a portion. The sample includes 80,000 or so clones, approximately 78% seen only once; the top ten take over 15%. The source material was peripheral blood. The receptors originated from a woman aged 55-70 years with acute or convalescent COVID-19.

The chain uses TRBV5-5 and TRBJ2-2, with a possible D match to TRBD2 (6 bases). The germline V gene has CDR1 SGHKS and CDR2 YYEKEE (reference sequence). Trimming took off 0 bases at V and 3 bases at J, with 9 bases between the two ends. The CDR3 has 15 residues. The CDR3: CASSLGGGYTGELFF. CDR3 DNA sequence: TGTGCCAGCAGCTTGGGGGGAGGATACACCGGGGAGCTGTTTTTT.

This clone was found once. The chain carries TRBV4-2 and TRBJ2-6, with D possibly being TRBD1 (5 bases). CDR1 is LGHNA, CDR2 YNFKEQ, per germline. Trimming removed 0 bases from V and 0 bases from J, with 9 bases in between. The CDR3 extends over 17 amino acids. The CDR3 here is CASSQDNTGSGANVLTF. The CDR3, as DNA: TGTGCCAGCAGCCAAGATAATACAGGCTCTGGGGCCAACGTCCTGACTTTC.

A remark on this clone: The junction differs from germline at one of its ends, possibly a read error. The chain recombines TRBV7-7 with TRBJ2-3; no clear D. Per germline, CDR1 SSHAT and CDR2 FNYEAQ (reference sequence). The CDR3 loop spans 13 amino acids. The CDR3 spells CASSLDRADTQYF. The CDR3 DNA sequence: TGTGCTAGCAGCTTAGATCGGGCAGATACGCAGTATTTT. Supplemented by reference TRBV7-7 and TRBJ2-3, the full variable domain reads GAGVSQSPRYKVTKRGQDVTLRCDPISSHATLYWYQQALGQGPEFLTYFNYEAQPDKSGLPSDRFSAERPEGSISTLTIQRTEQRDSAMYRCASSLDRADTQYFGPGTRLTVL.

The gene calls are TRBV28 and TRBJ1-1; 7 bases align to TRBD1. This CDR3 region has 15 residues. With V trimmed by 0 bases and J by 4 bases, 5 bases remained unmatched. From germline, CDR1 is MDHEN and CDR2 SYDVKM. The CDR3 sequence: CASSLWGTGATEAFF. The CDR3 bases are TGTGCCAGCAGTTTATGGGGCACAGGGGCCACTGAAGCTTTCTTT.

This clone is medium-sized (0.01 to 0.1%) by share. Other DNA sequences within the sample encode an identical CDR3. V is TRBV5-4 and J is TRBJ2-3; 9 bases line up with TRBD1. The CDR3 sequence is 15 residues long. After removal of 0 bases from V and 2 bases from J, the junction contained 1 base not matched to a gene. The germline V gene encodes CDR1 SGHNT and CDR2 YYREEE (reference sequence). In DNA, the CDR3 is TGTGCCAGCAGCTTGGACAGGGGGCTCACAGATACGCAGTATTTT. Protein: CASSLDRGLTDTQYF.

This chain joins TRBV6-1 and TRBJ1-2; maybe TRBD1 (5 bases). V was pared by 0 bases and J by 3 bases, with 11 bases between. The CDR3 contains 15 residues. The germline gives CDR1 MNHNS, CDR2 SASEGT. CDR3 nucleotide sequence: TGTGCCAGCAGTGAAGCGCAGGGTAAAGACTATGGCTACACCTTC. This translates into CASSEAQGKDYGYTF.

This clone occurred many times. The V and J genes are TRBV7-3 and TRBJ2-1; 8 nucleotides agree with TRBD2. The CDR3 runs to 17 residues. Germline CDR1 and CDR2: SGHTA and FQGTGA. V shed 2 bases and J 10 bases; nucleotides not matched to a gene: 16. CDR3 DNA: TGTGCCAGCAGCTTACGCCCGGGACTAGGAAACCCACGCGAGCAGTTCTTC. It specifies CASSLRPGLGNPREQFF.

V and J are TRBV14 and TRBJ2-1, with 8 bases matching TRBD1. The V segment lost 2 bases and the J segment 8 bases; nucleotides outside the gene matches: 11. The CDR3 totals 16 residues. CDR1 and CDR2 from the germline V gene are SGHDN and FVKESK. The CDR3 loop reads CASSQPGQGNRDEQFF. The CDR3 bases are TGTGCCAGCAGCCAACCCGGACAGGGCAATAGGGATGAGCAGTTCTTC. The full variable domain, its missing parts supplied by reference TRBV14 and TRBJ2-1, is EAGVTQFPSHSVIEKGQTVTLRCDPISGHDNLYWYRRVMGKEIKFLLHFVKESKQDESGMPNNRFLAERTGGTYSTLKVQPAELEDSGVYFCASSQPGQGNRDEQFFGPGTRLTVL.

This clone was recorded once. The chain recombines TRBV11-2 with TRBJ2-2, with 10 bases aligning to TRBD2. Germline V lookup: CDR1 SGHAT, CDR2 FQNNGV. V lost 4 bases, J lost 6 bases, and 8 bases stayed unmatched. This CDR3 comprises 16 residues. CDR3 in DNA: TGTGCCAGCAGCTACAATAGCGGGGGGATTTCCGGGGAGCTGTTTTTT. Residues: CASSYNSGGISGELFF.

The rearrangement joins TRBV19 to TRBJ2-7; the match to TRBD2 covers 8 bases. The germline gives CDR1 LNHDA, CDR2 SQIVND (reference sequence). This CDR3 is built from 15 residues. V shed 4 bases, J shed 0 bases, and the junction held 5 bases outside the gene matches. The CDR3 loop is CASSSSGASSYEQYF. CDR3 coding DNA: TGTGCCAGTAGTAGTAGCGGGGCAAGCTCCTACGAGCAGTACTTC.

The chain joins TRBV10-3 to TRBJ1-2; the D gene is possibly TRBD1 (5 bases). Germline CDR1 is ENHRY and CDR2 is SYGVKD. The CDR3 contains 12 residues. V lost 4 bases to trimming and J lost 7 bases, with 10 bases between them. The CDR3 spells CAISGSGTGYTF. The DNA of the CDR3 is TGTGCCATCAGTGGGAGCGGGACTGGCTACACCTTC.

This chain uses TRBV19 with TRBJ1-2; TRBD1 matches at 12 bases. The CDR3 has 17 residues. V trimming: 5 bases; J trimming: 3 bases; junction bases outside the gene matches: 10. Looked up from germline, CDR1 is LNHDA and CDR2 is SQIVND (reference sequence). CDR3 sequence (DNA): TGTGCCAGTAGTCTCGGGACAGGGGGCGAAGGGGACTATGGCTACACCTTC. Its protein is CASSLGTGGEGDYGYTF. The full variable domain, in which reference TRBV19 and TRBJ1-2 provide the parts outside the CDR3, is DGGITQSPKYLFRKEGQNVTLSCEQNLNHDAMYWYRQDPGQGLRLIYYSQIVNDFQKGDIAEGYSVSREKKESFPLTVTSAQKNPTAFYLCASSLGTGGEGDYGYTFGSGTRLTVV.

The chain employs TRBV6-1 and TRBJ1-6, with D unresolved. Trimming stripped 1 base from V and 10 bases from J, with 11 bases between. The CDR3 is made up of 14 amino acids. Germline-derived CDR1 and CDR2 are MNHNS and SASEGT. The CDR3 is CASSEVPSGSPLHF. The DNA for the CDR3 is TGTGCCAGCAGTGAAGTTCCATCGGGGTCACCCCTCCACTTT.

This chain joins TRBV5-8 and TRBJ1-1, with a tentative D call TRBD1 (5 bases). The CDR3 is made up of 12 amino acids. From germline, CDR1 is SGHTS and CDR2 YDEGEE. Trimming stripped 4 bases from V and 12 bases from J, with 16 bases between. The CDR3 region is CASSQSIRETFF. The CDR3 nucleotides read TGTGCCAGCAGCCAATCAATCAGGGAAACTTTCTTT.

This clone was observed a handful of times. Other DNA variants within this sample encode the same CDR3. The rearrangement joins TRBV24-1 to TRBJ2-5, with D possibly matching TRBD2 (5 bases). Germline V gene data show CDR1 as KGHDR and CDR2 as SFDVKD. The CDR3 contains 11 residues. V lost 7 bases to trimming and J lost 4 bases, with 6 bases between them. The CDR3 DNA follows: TGTGCCACCAGCGCGGGAGAGACCCAGTACTTC. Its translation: CATSAGETQYF.

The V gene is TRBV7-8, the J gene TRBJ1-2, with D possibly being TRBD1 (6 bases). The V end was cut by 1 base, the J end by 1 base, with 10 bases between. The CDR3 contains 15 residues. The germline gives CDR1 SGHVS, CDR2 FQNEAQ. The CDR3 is CASSLDRVLNYGYTF. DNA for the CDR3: TGTGCCAGCAGCTTAGACAGGGTCCTTAACTATGGCTACACCTTC.

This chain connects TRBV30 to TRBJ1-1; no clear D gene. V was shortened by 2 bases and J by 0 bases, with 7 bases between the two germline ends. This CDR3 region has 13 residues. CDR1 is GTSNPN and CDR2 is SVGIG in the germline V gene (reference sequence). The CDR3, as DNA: TGTGCCTGGAGTCCAGGCATGAACACTGAAGCTTTCTTT. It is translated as CAWSPGMNTEAFF.

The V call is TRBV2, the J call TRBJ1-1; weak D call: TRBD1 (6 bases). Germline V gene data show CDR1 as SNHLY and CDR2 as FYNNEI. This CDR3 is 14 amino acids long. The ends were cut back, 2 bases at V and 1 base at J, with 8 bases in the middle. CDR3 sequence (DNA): TGTGCCAGCAGTGAACAGGGGACGAACACTGAAGCTTTCTTT. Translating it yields CASSEQGTNTEAFF.

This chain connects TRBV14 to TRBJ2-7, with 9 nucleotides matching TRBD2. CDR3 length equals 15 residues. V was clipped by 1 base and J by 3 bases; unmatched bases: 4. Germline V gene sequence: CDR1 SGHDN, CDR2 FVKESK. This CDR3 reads CASSQGLADYYEQYF. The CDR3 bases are TGTGCCAGCAGCCAAGGACTAGCGGACTACTACGAGCAGTACTTC.

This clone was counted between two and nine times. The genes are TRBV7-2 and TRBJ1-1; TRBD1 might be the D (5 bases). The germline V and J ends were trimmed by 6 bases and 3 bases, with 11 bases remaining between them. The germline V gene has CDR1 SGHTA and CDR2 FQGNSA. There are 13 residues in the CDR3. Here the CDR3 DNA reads TGTGCCAGCAGTTTCGGGGGGGACACTGAAGCTTTCTTT. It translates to CASSFGGDTEAFF. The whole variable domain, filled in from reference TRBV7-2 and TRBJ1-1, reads GAGVSQSPSNKVTEKGKDVELRCDPISGHTALYWYRQSLGQGLEFLIYFQGNSAPDKSGLPSDRFSAERTGGSVSTLTIQRTQQEDSAVYLCASSFGGDTEAFFGQGTRLTVV.

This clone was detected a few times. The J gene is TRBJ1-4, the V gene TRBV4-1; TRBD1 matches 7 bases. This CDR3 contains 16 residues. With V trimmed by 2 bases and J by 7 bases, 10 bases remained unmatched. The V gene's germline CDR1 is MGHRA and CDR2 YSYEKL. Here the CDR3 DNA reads TGCGCCAGCAGCCAAAACAGGGGACTGGGGGGTGAAAAACTGTTTTTT. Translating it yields CASSQNRGLGGEKLFF.

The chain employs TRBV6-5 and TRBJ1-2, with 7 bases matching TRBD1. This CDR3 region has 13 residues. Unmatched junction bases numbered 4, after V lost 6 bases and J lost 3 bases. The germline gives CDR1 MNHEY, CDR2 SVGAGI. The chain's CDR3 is CASSEGQHYGYTF. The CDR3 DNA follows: TGTGCCAGCAGCGAGGGACAGCACTATGGCTACACCTTC.